The 19 T cell receptor beta chains listed next were all sequenced from one sample in a study of shared clonotypes between healthy human individuals. Sequenced by immunoSEQ multiplex PCR; TCRdb stores in-frame clones only, minus some. This sample has about 510,000 clones, with about four fifths found just once. The sample consisted of PBMCs. These receptors all come from a woman aged 40 to 55 in good health. Some clones in this sample may be carry-over from other donors' samples.

The chain is built from TRBV10-3 and TRBJ2-7, with TRBD2 matching over 8 bases. Germline assignment: CDR1 ENHRY and CDR2 SYGVKD. Trimming removed 6 bases from V and 6 bases from J; junction bases left unmatched: 13. There are 15 residues in the CDR3. The CDR3 DNA reads as TGTGCCATCAGCGTCTCTGGGGGACTAGGTTCCGAGCAGTACTTC. This encodes CAISVSGGLGSEQYF.

The genes are TRBV28 and TRBJ2-2; possible D gene TRBD2, 5 bases. Germline CDR1 is MDHEN and CDR2 is SYDVKM. Trimming left V 5 bases short and J 1 base short, with 5 bases between. There are 13 residues in the CDR3. CDR3: CASSRENTGELFF. The CDR3 nucleotides read TGTGCCAGCAGTCGGGAGAACACCGGGGAGCTGTTTTTT.

V gene TRBV11-2 combines with J gene TRBJ2-7; no definite D call. The CDR3 contains 15 residues. The germline gives CDR1 SGHAT, CDR2 FQNNGV. V was shortened by 2 bases and J by 4 bases, with 15 bases between the two germline ends. This CDR3 reads CASSLKGFGPYEQYF. The CDR3 DNA sequence: TGTGCCAGCAGCTTAAAGGGATTCGGTCCATACGAGCAGTACTTC.

This chain uses TRBV18 with TRBJ1-5, with D unresolved. V dropped 3 bases and J dropped 3 bases, with 12 bases sitting between them. The CDR3 is 15 amino acids. Germline loops: CDR1 KGHSH, CDR2 LQKENI. Here the CDR3 DNA reads TGTGCCAGCTCACCGGAAAGGGCTAACAATCAGCCCCAGCATTTT. Translation: CASSPERANNQPQHF.

In regard to this clone: Within the sample, other DNA sequences also encode this same CDR3. The V and J genes are TRBV6-6 and TRBJ2-1, with TRBD2 matching 7 bases. Germline CDR1 is MNHNY and CDR2 is SVGAGI (reference sequence). V dropped 6 bases and J dropped 1; count of bases not matched to a gene: 3. This CDR3 has 14 residues. CDR3 residues: CASSYGGSYNEQFF. CDR3 DNA: TGTGCCAGCAGCTACGGGGGGTCCTACAATGAGCAGTTCTTC.

The J gene is TRBJ2-3, the V gene TRBV10-1; possible D gene TRBD2, 5 bases. V was clipped by 3 bases and J by 5 bases, with 9 bases between them. Per the germline V gene, CDR1 is WNHNN and CDR2 is SYGVQD (reference sequence). The CDR3 runs 13 residues. In DNA form, the CDR3 reads TGCGCCAGCAGTGAACAACGGGGAGATACGCAGTATTTT. Its translation: CASSEQRGDTQYF.

This chain links TRBV19 with TRBJ1-5, with 7 bases lining up with TRBD1. The CDR3 length is 17 residues. The trim removed 2 bases at V and 0 bases at J, leaving 7 bases unmatched. The germline V gene has CDR1 LNHDA and CDR2 SQIVND (reference sequence). This CDR3 reads CASSIFQGQYSNQPQHF. CDR3 bases: TGTGCCAGTAGTATATTTCAGGGACAGTATAGCAATCAGCCCCAGCATTTT.

The chain links TRBV15 to TRBJ2-1, with D possibly being TRBD2 (5 bases). V was shortened by 1 base and J by 8 bases, with 15 bases between the two germline ends. This CDR3 spans 15 amino acids. Germline V gene data show CDR1 as LNHNV and CDR2 as YYDKDF (reference sequence). CDR3 nucleotide sequence: TGTGCCACCAGCAGAGGGGCGGGCCCTTCCCATGAGCAGTTCTTC. Translated, it gives CATSRGAGPSHEQFF.

V and J are TRBV19 and TRBJ1-2; possible D gene TRBD1, 6 bases. Germline CDR1 LNHDA, CDR2 SQIVND (reference sequence). The CDR3 has 16 amino acids. V was pared by 5 bases and J by 4 bases, with 20 bases between. The CDR3 DNA reads TGTGCCAGTAGTCTGCGCTCCAGGGGCGGCCTCTATGGCTACACCTTC. Its translation: CASSLRSRGGLYGYTF. The whole variable domain, remainder taken from reference TRBV19 and TRBJ1-2, is DGGITQSPKYLFRKEGQNVTLSCEQNLNHDAMYWYRQDPGQGLRLIYYSQIVNDFQKGDIAEGYSVSREKKESFPLTVTSAQKNPTAFYLCASSLRSRGGLYGYTFGSGTRLTVV.

This clone was seen just once. The J gene is TRBJ2-7, the V gene TRBV29-1; D gene uncertain. Germline lookup yields CDR1 SQVTM and CDR2 ANQGSEA. Between the trimmed V and J ends, which lost 4 bases and 4 bases, there was a span of 5 bases. The CDR3 has 10 residues. The CDR3 nucleotides are TGCAGCGTTGGCAGTTACGAGCAGTACTTC. Residues: CSVGSYEQYF.

CDR3 sequence: CASNSGTSGVYQETQYF. DNA for the CDR3: TGTGCCAGTAACTCCGGGACTAGCGGGGTGTACCAAGAGACCCAGTACTTC. The rearrangement uses TRBV19 and TRBJ2-5, with 13 bases matching TRBD2. Per the germline V gene, CDR1 is LNHDA and CDR2 is SQIVND (reference sequence). J was trimmed by 0 bases and V by 7 bases; bases with no gene match: 8. This CDR3 has 17 amino acids.

Remarks on this clone: One end of the junction fails to match germline, which may point to a read error. The chain carries TRBV7-8 and TRBJ2-7, with 10 bases identical to TRBD2. Germline CDR1 is SGHVS and CDR2 is FQNEAQ. The CDR3 has 15 amino acids. This CDR3 is CASSQDRGTSDTSRF. The CDR3 DNA follows: TGTGCCAGCAGCCAAGATCGGGGGACTAGCGATACCTCCAGATTC.

This clone was recorded a few times. The chain couples TRBV6-4 to TRBJ2-2, with D perhaps being TRBD1 or TRBD2 (5 bases each). Per germline, CDR1 MRHNA and CDR2 SNTAGT. CDR3 length: 14 amino acids. Trimming took 5 bases from V and 3 from J, leaving 10 bases between them. This CDR3 is CASSLLGDTGELFF. The CDR3 DNA is TGTGCCAGCAGTCTTTTGGGGGACACCGGGGAGCTGTTTTTT.

As regards this clone: The same CDR3 can be traced to other DNA sequences in this sample. This chain joins TRBV7-3 and TRBJ2-5; the D gene is possibly TRBD1 (6 bases). This CDR3 region has 13 residues. Germline V gene sequence: CDR1 SGHTA, CDR2 FQGTGA. The germline V and J ends were trimmed by 5 bases and 5 bases, with 12 bases remaining between them. CDR3 DNA sequence: TGTGCCAGCAGCCCTACTAGGGGGGAGACCCAGTACTTC. Amino acid sequence: CASSPTRGETQYF. The entire variable domain, with the rest obtained from reference TRBV7-3 and TRBJ2-5, is as follows: GAGVSQTPSNKVTEKGKYVELRCDPISGHTALYWYRQSLGQGPEFLIYFQGTGAADDSGLPNDRFFAVRPEGSVSTLKIQRTERGDSAVYLCASSPTRGETQYFGPGTRLLVL.

The chain has TRBV11-2 and TRBJ2-1, with TRBD2 as a possible D gene (5 bases). CDR1 and CDR2 (germline): SGHAT, FQNNGV. V dropped 2 bases and J dropped 1 base, with 9 bases sitting between them. CDR3 length: 15 residues. The CDR3 here is CASSLPGRSYNEQFF. The CDR3 DNA reads TGTGCCAGCAGCTTACCGGGAAGGTCCTACAATGAGCAGTTCTTC.

The chain is built from TRBV7-2 and TRBJ2-1; TRBD2 matches 9 bases. The CDR3 length is 15 residues. The V gene end was trimmed by 4 bases and the J gene end by 8 bases; junction bases not matched to a gene: 9. The germline gives CDR1 SGHTA, CDR2 FQGNSA. CDR3 loop: CASSSPGLARDEQFF. The CDR3 DNA reads TGTGCCAGCAGCTCCCCGGGACTAGCTAGGGATGAGCAGTTCTTC. Full variable domain (rest looked up from reference TRBV7-2 and TRBJ2-1): GAGVSQSPSNKVTEKGKDVELRCDPISGHTALYWYRQSLGQGLEFLIYFQGNSAPDKSGLPSDRFSAERTGGSVSTLTIQRTQQEDSAVYLCASSSPGLARDEQFFGPGTRLTVL.

V and J are TRBV28 and TRBJ1-4; tentatively, D is TRBD1 (6 bases). CDR1 and CDR2 (germline): MDHEN, SYDVKM. The CDR3 has 13 amino acids. V was trimmed by 6 bases and J by 8 bases, leaving 13 bases between them. This CDR3 is CASRLQGDEKLFF. DNA for the CDR3: TGTGCCAGCAGGCTACAGGGTGACGAAAAACTGTTTTTT.

The genes are TRBV6-1 and TRBJ2-3; D remains unclear. The CDR3 sequence is 12 residues long. CDR1 MNHNS and CDR2 SASEGT come from the germline V gene. The V end was cut by 6 bases, the J end by 2 bases, with 6 bases between. The CDR3 nucleotides are TGTGCCAGCAGCACAGCCACAGATACGCAGTATTTT. It codes for CASSTATDTQYF.

Here the CDR3 DNA reads TGTGCCAGCAGTCCCCTTCGGACAGAAAACTATGGCTACACCTTC. It yields the protein CASSPLRTENYGYTF. The J gene is TRBJ1-2, the V gene TRBV28; TRBD1 is a possible D gene (6 bases). The V gene's germline CDR1 is MDHEN and CDR2 SYDVKM. Between the trimmed V and J ends, which lost 5 bases and 2 bases, there was a span of 15 bases. The CDR3 runs 15 residues.